Only a few counts were recorded for the clone carrying this TCR beta chain. The sample is drawn from a study of blood T cells in healthy people across ages. CDR3 length: 13 amino acids. Trimming removed 4 bases at V and 6 bases at J, with 12 bases between. CDR1 SGHRS and CDR2 YFSETQ come from the germline V gene. Next came a second PCR, run for roughly 6 to 11 cycles, which used a sample-barcoded 5' primer along with a J-beta primer mix. CDR3-containing paired-end reads numbered at least 3 million in each sample. TCRdb processed the 5' RACE reads anew with MiXCR; each CDR3 protein has one entry. The data hold hundreds of thousands of distinct CDR3 sequences, with about 45% observed a single time.

V gene TRBV5-1 combines with J gene TRBJ2-3; D gene ambiguous. This receptor was obtained from an elderly man in good health. Sequencing was carried out using blood. The CDR3 spells CASSGQDRDTQYF. In DNA, the CDR3 is TGCGCCAGCAGCGGGCAGGACCGGGATACGCAGTATTTT.